The rows below give T cell receptor beta chains drawn from one sample of a study of T cell repertoires in cytomegalovirus infection. TCRdb re-called the reads with MiXCR, one entry per CDR3 protein. The table includes around 440,000 distinct CDR3 sequences, approximately 10% detected once. The specimen was PBMCs. These receptors all stem from a human donor in good health (CMV status not recorded). Some clones in this sample may be carry-over from other donors' samples. CDR3s include the opening cysteine and the closing phenylalanine or tryptophan. D genes are given only for firm matches. Some rows mark clone size as missing; the rest say once, few, many or name a class of expanded clone.

V,D,size,J,DNA,CDR3
TRBV19,.,few,TRBJ2-4,TGTGCCAGTAGCGTGGGGGACATTCAGTACTTC,CASSVGDIQYF
TRBV20-1,.,many,TRBJ1-2,TGCAGTGCTTTAAACAGGGACACCGGGGATGGCTACACCTTC,CSALNRDTGDGYTF
TRBV19,TRBD2,few,TRBJ2-1,TGTGCCAGTAGTATAGCTCTAGCGGGAGGAGGAAATGAGCAGTTCTTC,CASSIALAGGGNEQFF
TRBV19,TRBD1,once,TRBJ1-3,TGTGCCACCAGAACAGGACAGGTGAACACCATATATTTT,CATRTGQVNTIYF
TRBV7-8,TRBD2,many,TRBJ2-1,TGTGCCAGCAGCTCCGGGACTAGGAGCTACAATGAGCAGTTCTTC,CASSSGTRSYNEQFF
TRBV29-1,TRBD1,.,TRBJ1-1,TGCAGCGTTGGTGTCTCGACAGGGGAGACTGAAGCTTTCTTT,CSVGVSTGETEAFF
TRBV7-2,.,many,TRBJ2-1,TGTGCCAGCAGCTTAGCATACAGGGTCAACGATGAGCAGTTCTTC,CASSLAYRVNDEQFF
TRBV6-1,TRBD1,many,TRBJ1-5,TGTGCCAGCAGTCCGAGGTCAGCCGGGACAGTCAATCAGCCCCAGCATTTT,CASSPRSAGTVNQPQHF
TRBV2,TRBD1,many,TRBJ1-3,TGTGCCAGCATTGCGGACAGGGGGCCTGGAAACACCATATATTTT,CASIADRGPGNTIYF
TRBV6-2/TRBV6-3,TRBD2,many,TRBJ2-2,TGTGCCAGCTCCCCCCTTAGCGGGGGGGCGAACACCGGGGAGCTGTTTTTT,CASSPLSGGANTGELFF
TRBV20-1,TRBD1,many,TRBJ1-2,TGCAGTGCAATCCCCAGGGACAGGGGGGCCGTTAACTATGGCTACACCTTC,CSAIPRDRGAVNYGYTF
TRBV4-2,.,few,TRBJ1-5,TGTGCCAGCAGCCCCGACCAGGGGCCACAATTTGACAATCAGCCCCAGCATTTT,CASSPDQGPQFDNQPQHF
TRBV29-1,.,many,TRBJ2-7,TGCAGCGTTATCGGGGAGAGCGAGCAGTACTTC,CSVIGESEQYF
TRBV25-1,.,many,TRBJ1-5,TGTGCCAGCAGTGACAAGGGCCGCCAGCCCCAGCATTTT,CASSDKGRQPQHF
TRBV7-2,TRBD1,few,TRBJ2-2,TGTGCCAGCAGCCACTACGGACAGGGCACCGGGGAGCTGTTTTTT,CASSHYGQGTGELFF
TRBV20-1,TRBD2,.,TRBJ2-3,TGCAGCCCCCGACGGGGCGGGAGCGCAGATACGCAGTATTTT,CSPRRGGSADTQYF
TRBV28,TRBD1,.,TRBJ1-5,TGTGCCAGCAGTTTCCCAGGGGGAAGCAATCAGCCCCAGCATTTT,CASSFPGGSNQPQHF
TRBV12-3/TRBV12-4,TRBD2,.,TRBJ2-1,TGTGCCAGCAGTCCCAGCGGGAGCTACAATGAGCAGTCCTTC,CASSPSGSYNEQSF
TRBV27,.,many,TRBJ1-1,TGTGCCAGCAGTTTTAAGGGGAATGGGGCTGAAGCTTTCTTT,CASSFKGNGAEAFF
TRBV30,.,.,TRBJ2-2,TGTGCCTGCCAGGGGAACACCGGGGAGCTGTTTTTT,CACQGNTGELFF
TRBV4-2,.,many,TRBJ1-5,TGTGCCAGCAGCCAAGATCGCCATACCAGGGACCCCGGTCAGCCCCAGCATTTT,CASSQDRHTRDPGQPQHF